The sample holds many counts of the clone carrying this TCR beta chain. Its specificity is unknown. Regarding the study as a whole: The TCR gene usage of tumor memory CD4+ T cells clustered together with blood and lymph node memory CD4+ cells and with lymph node naive CD4+ cells. Tumor Tregs overlapped most with tumor, then blood, naive CD4+ cells.

The CDR3 runs 15 residues. Germline assignment: CDR1 SGHRS and CDR2 YFSETQ. V lost 0 bases, J lost 2 bases, and 9 bases lay in between. Semi-nested PCR with Nested Universal Primer A followed constant-region reverse priming of full-length variable regions. TCRdb re-derived calls from the 5' RACE reads in MiXCR, one entry per CDR3 protein. The profile shows some 13,000 distinct CDR3 sequences, 20% to 25% of them singletons. Sequenced material: naive CD4+ T cells sorted from blood. The subset: naive CD4+ T cells, CD4+CD45RA+CD25-. This sequence was found in a female donor with breast cancer. The chain links TRBV5-1 to TRBJ2-1; no clear D gene. The CDR3 sequence: CASSLGLLPYNEQFF. In nucleotides, the CDR3 is TGCGCCAGCAGCTTGGGACTCCTACCCTACAATGAGCAGTTCTTC.